The 16 T cell receptor beta chains below come from one sample, sequenced in a study of regulatory T cells in long-lasting Graves disease. Described time point: newly diagnosed GD, antithyroid drugs for less than 3 months. The authors made the TCR library using RNA they extracted from PBMCs. Sequencing libraries for TCR beta were prepared with iRepertoire HTBI primers and Arm-PCR of CDR3 regions. One entry per CDR3 protein, called by TCRdb with MiXCR from the multiplex PCR reads. In the table there are 440,000 or so distinct CDR3 sequences, around 14% of which are singletons. The same data also went into a second study, on T cells in Graves' hyperthyroidism and ophthalmopathy.

Sample: peripheral blood mononuclear cells (PBMCs), taken at new diagnosis, from a patient treated with antithyroid drugs. Receptors were obtained from a woman aged 25 to 45 with Graves disease.

On this clonotype: This likely came from a read error, as a far larger clone is one base away. The chain employs TRBV20-1 and TRBJ2-4, with TRBD2 matching over 7 bases. The germline CDR1 and CDR2 sequences are DFQATT and SNEGSKA (reference sequence). The CDR3 has 13 residues. The CDR3 reads CSARDREANERFF. DNA of the CDR3: TGCAGTGCTAGAGATCGGGAGGCCAATGAGCGGTTCTTC.

This clonotype was found many times. The DNA for the CDR3 is TGTGCCAGCAGCCAAGGACTAGATCCCCTCCGGACCTACGAGCAGTACTTC. This sequence encodes CASSQGLDPLRTYEQYF. V gene TRBV3-1 combines with J gene TRBJ2-7; possibly TRBD2 for D (6 bases). The CDR3 covers 17 residues. Germline V gene lookup returns CDR1 LGHDT and CDR2 YNNKEL (reference sequence). V dropped 1 base and J dropped 2 bases, with 18 bases sitting between them.

This chain joins TRBV30 and TRBJ1-2; D not resolved. Germline values: CDR1 GTSNPN, CDR2 SVGIG (reference sequence). The length of the CDR3 is 12 residues. The germline V and J ends were trimmed by 0 bases and 6 bases, with 8 bases remaining between them. Here the CDR3 reads CAWSVGGHGYTF. The CDR3 DNA sequence: TGTGCCTGGAGTGTCGGAGGGCATGGCTACACCTTC.

In its sample, this clonotype was seen many times. The chain uses TRBV27 and TRBJ2-5; 7 nucleotides line up with TRBD2. The germline gives CDR1 MNHEY, CDR2 SMNVEV (reference sequence). The CDR3 consists of 14 residues. V gave up 3 bases and J gave up 2 bases; unmatched junction bases: 3. The CDR3 bases are TGTGCCAGCAGTTTTGGGACTACACAAGAGACCCAGTACTTC. It translates to CASSFGTTQETQYF.

A single count supports this clonotype. V and J are TRBV19 and TRBJ1-1; possibly TRBD1 for D (6 bases). The CDR3 totals 14 residues. CDR1 and CDR2 from the germline V gene are LNHDA and SQIVND (reference sequence). The V end was cut by 6 bases, the J end by 4 bases, with 15 bases between. CDR3 DNA: TGTGCCAGTAGGGAGGGGGGCGCGGCCACTGAAGCTTTCTTT. This gives the protein CASREGGAATEAFF.

In this sample, this clonotype turned up many times. The chain has TRBV11-2 and TRBJ2-7, with 7 bases fitting TRBD2. V gave up 8 bases and J gave up 1 base; unmatched junction bases: 11. The CDR3 is 15 residues long. Germline values: CDR1 SGHAT, CDR2 FQNNGV. CDR3 DNA: TGTGCCAGCTTTAAGGGAGGGCTTCGGTCCTACGAGCAGTACTTC. Translating gives CASFKGGLRSYEQYF.

Ten or more counts support this clonotype. The rearrangement joins TRBV20-1 to TRBJ2-5; 8 bases match TRBD2. Trimming at V came to 0 bases and at J to 2 bases, leaving 5 bases not matched to a gene. The CDR3 length is 15 residues. In germline, CDR1 is DFQATT, CDR2 SNEGSKA (reference sequence). The CDR3 DNA sequence: TGCAGTGCTAGAGATTCGACTAGCGCTCAAGAGACCCAGTACTTC. Its translation is CSARDSTSAQETQYF.

In this sample, this clonotype turned up many times. J is TRBJ2-7 and V is TRBV5-1; 7 bases match TRBD2. CDR3 length: 14 residues. J was trimmed by 3 bases and V by 5 bases; bases with no gene match: 8. Germline V gene data show CDR1 as SGHRS and CDR2 as YFSETQ. CDR3 residues: CASSTGGPLYEQYF. The CDR3 DNA sequence: TGCGCCAGCAGTACGGGAGGCCCCCTCTACGAGCAGTACTTC.

This clonotype showed up many times. The gene calls are TRBV7-9 and TRBJ2-7, with a weak D call TRBD1 (6 bases). CDR3 length: 15 residues. Per the germline V gene, CDR1 is SEHNR and CDR2 is FQNEAQ (reference sequence). Trimming stripped 3 bases from V and 2 bases from J, with 14 bases between. In nucleotides, the CDR3 is TGTGCCAGCAGCTTGCGACAGGACAGACCCTACGAGCAGTACTTC. It encodes CASSLRQDRPYEQYF.

This clonotype was counted many times. The V call is TRBV9, the J call TRBJ2-3; maybe TRBD2 (5 bases). The J call is doubtful: the DNA matches TRBJ2-7 better. The CDR3 is made up of 16 amino acids. CDR1 and CDR2 from the germline V gene are SGDLS and YYNGEE. This chain's CDR3 is CASSAFKGLPPGEQYF. The CDR3 nucleotides read TGTGCCAGCAGCGCGTTTAAAGGGCTCCCACCGGGGGAGCAGTACTTC.

The V call is TRBV19, the J call TRBJ1-1; D unclear. Trimming took 0 bases from V and 1 from J, leaving 9 bases between them. The CDR3 spans 15 residues. Germline V lookup: CDR1 LNHDA, CDR2 SQIVND (reference sequence). The DNA for the CDR3 is TGTGCCAGTAGTATAGATGGGGTCTCGAACACTGAAGCTTTCTTT. Translation: CASSIDGVSNTEAFF.

This clonotype was recorded once. A single base separates this from a much larger clone, so it may be a read error. The CDR3 bases are TGTGCCTGGAGTGTTTGGAGGGAGCAGCATGGGGCCAACGTCCTGACTTTC. This translates into CAWSVWREQHGANVLTF. The chain employs TRBV30 and TRBJ2-6; possibly TRBD2 for D (6 bases). The length of the CDR3 is 17 residues. The germline CDR1 and CDR2 sequences are GTSNPN and SVGIG (reference sequence). The V end was cut by 0 bases, the J end by 3 bases, with 15 bases between.

As to this clonotype: A much bigger clone sits one base away, suggesting this may be a read error. J is TRBJ1-6 and V is TRBV3-1; TRBD1 might be the D (5 bases). The V gene's germline CDR1 is LGHDT and CDR2 YNNKEL (reference sequence). The CDR3 has 14 residues. V was pared by 3 bases and J by 8 bases, with 11 bases between. The CDR3 DNA follows: TGTGCCAGCAGCCAGACGACAGAGGATTCACCCCTCCACTTT. It codes for CASSQTTEDSPLHF.

As to this clonotype: A much larger clone lies one base from this, so it may be a read error. The V call is TRBV24-1, the J call TRBJ2-1; maybe TRBD2 (6 bases). Near its end, the DNA agrees better with TRBJ2-5, so the J call may be wrong. The V gene's germline CDR1 is KGHDR and CDR2 SFDVKD. The CDR3 consists of 15 residues. The CDR3 sequence: CATSDWGVDSETQYF. Written as DNA, the CDR3 is TGTGCCACCAGTGATTGGGGGGTCGACTCAGAGACCCAGTACTTC.

The gene calls are TRBV6-1 and TRBJ1-1; no clear D. V lost 8 bases to trimming and J lost 3 bases, with 13 bases between them. Germline V gene lookup returns CDR1 MNHNS and CDR2 SASEGT. This CDR3 spans 13 amino acids. This CDR3 is CASRPLGYTEAFF. The CDR3 DNA sequence: TGTGCCAGCCGCCCTCTCGGGTACACTGAAGCTTTCTTT.

The J gene is TRBJ2-7, the V gene TRBV18, with a possible D match to TRBD1 (6 bases). CDR1 KGHSH and CDR2 LQKENI come from the germline V gene. The CDR3 runs 16 residues. The V and J ends lost 9 bases and 1 base respectively, with 22 bases between them. The CDR3 DNA follows: TGTGCCAGTTCCAACAGGGAAAATCTCGGGTCCTACGAGCAGTACTTC. This encodes CASSNRENLGSYEQYF.